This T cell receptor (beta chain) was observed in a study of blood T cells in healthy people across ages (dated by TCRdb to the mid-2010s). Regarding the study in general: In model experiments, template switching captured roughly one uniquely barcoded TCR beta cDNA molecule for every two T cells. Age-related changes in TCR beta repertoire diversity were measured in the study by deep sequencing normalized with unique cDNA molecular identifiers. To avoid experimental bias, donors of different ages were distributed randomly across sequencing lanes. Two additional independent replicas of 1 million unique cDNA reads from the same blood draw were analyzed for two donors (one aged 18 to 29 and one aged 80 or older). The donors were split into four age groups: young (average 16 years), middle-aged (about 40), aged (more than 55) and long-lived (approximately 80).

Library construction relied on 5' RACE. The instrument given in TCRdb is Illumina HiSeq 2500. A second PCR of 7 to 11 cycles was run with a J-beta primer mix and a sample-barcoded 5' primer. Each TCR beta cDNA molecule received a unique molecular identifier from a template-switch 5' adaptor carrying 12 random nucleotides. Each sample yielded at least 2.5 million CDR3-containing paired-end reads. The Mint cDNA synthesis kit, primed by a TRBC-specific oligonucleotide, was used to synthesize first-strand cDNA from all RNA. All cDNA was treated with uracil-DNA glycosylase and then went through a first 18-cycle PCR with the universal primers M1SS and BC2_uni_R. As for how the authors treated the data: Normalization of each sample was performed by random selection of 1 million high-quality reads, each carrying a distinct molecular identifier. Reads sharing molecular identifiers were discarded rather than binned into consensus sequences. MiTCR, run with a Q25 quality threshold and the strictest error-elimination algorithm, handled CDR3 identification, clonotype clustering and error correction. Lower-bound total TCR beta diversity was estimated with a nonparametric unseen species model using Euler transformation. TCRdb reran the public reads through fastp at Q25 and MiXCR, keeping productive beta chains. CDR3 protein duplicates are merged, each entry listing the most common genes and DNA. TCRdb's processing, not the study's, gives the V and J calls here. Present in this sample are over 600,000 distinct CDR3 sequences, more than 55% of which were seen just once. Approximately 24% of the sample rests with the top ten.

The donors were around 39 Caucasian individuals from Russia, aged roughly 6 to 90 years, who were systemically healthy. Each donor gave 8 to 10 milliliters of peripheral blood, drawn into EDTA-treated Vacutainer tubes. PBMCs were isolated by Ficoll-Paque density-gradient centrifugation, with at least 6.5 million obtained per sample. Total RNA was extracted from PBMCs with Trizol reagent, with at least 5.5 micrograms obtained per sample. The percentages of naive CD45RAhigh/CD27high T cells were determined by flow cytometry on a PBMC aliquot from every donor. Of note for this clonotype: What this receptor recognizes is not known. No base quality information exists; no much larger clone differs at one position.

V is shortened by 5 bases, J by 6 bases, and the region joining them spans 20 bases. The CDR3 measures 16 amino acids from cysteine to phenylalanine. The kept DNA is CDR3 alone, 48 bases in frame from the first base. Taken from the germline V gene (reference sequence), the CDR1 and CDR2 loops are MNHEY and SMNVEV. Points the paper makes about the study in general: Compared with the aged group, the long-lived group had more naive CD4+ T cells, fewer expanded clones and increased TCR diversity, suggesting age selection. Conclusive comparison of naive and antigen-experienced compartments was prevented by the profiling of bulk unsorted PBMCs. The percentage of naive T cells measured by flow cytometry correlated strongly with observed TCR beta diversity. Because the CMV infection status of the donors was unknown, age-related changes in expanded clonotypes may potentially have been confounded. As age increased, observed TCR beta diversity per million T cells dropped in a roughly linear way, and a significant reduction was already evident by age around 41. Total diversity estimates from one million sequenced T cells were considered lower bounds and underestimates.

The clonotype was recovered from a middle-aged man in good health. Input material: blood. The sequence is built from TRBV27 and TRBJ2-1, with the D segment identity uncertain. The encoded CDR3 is CASSPRPAYQVNEQFF. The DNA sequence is TGTGCCAGCAGTCCCCGTCCAGCTTACCAAGTCAATGAGCAGTTCTTC.